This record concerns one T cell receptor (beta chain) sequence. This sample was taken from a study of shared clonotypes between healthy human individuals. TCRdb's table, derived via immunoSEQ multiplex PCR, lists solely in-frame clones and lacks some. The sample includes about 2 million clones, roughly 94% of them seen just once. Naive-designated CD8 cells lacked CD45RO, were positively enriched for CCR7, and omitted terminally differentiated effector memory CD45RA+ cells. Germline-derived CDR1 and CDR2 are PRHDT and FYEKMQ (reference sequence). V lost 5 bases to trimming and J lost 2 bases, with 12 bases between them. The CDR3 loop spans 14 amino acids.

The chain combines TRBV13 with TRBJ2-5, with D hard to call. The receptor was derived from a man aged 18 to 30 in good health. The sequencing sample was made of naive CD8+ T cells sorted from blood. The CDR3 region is CASSEGNQQETQYF. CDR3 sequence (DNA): TGTGCCAGCAGCGAAGGAAACCAACAAGAGACCCAGTACTTC.